One and the same sample provided the 21 T cell receptor beta chains below, sequenced in a study of T cell changes during pregnancy in multiple sclerosis. Assay used: immunoSEQ multiplex PCR; TCRdb lists only in-frame clones, some missing. The data contain 33,000 or so clones, around nine tenths of them singletons. The specimen was peripheral blood, collected in the third trimester of pregnancy. These receptors all stem from a female donor in good health, enrolled as a control in a pregnancy study.

The V and J genes are TRBV5-5 and TRBJ1-3; no clear D gene. The CDR3 covers 16 residues. CDR1 and CDR2 from the germline V gene are SGHKS and YYEKEE (reference sequence). Trimming pared 4 bases from V and 0 bases from J, leaving 14 bases between. This CDR3 is CASSRLDSNSGNTIYF. The CDR3 DNA sequence: TGTGCCAGCAGCCGTCTGGACTCAAACTCTGGAAACACCATATATTTT.

The chain employs TRBV6-1 and TRBJ2-7, with TRBD1 identical over 10 bases. Losses at the gene ends were 1 base for V and 6 bases for J; bases not matched to a gene: 12. The CDR3 length is 17 residues. Germline V CDR1 and CDR2: MNHNS, SASEGT. DNA for the CDR3: TGTGCCAGCAGTGAAGTTGTAGACGGGACAGGGGCCGGCGAGCAGTACTTC. This sequence encodes CASSEVVDGTGAGEQYF.

The J gene is TRBJ1-1, the V gene TRBV6-5; the D is unclear. V was clipped by 5 bases and J by 4 bases, with 14 bases between them. Germline values: CDR1 MNHEY, CDR2 SVGAGI. The CDR3 has 14 amino acids. The CDR3 DNA reads TGTGCCAGCAGTCTAACACCGGCGGTCACTGAAGCTTTCTTT. It encodes CASSLTPAVTEAFF.

In this sample, this clone turned up a few times. The chain is built from TRBV2 and TRBJ1-2; 7 bases are shared with TRBD1. Germline V gives CDR1 SNHLY, CDR2 FYNNEI. With V trimmed by 1 base and J by 4 bases, 0 bases remained unmatched. This CDR3 region has 13 residues. CDR3 residues: CASSEGTGYGYTF. In nucleotides, the CDR3 is TGTGCCAGCAGTGAAGGGACAGGCTATGGCTACACCTTC.

V and J are TRBV2 and TRBJ2-7, with D uncertain. V lost 7 bases and J lost 4, with 14 bases in between. The CDR3 totals 13 residues. The germline V gene has CDR1 SNHLY and CDR2 FYNNEI. The CDR3 protein is CASNSLSVYEQYF. CDR3 nucleotide sequence: TGTGCCAGCAACTCTCTAAGCGTATACGAGCAGTACTTC.

The count of this clone is one. The V call is TRBV28, the J call TRBJ1-2; 11 nucleotides agree with TRBD1. Germline CDR1 is MDHEN and CDR2 is SYDVKM. V trimming: 3 bases; J trimming: 8 bases; junction bases outside the gene matches: 8. The CDR3 is made up of 15 amino acids. In nucleotides, the CDR3 is TGTGCCAGCAGTTTGAGTCGGGACAGGGGGGGAGGCTACACCTTC. Its protein product is CASSLSRDRGGGYTF.

The chain carries TRBV19 and TRBJ2-7, with a possible D match to TRBD1 (5 bases). This CDR3 is 13 amino acids long. V lost 5 bases, J lost 3 bases, and 11 bases lay in between. Germline V gene data show CDR1 as LNHDA and CDR2 as SQIVND (reference sequence). As DNA, the CDR3 is TGTGCCAGTAGTCCAGGACACGTCTACGAGCAGTACTTC. As protein: CASSPGHVYEQYF.

The chain links TRBV27 to TRBJ2-3; 11 bases align to TRBD2. The CDR3 sequence is 16 residues long. Trimming removed 3 bases from V and 4 bases from J; junction bases left unmatched: 6. The V gene's germline CDR1 is MNHEY and CDR2 SMNVEV (reference sequence). The CDR3 is CASSFSSGRSADTQYF. CDR3 bases: TGTGCCAGCAGTTTTTCTAGCGGGAGGTCAGCAGATACGCAGTATTTT.

The rearrangement joins TRBV11-2 to TRBJ2-1; 10 bases are shared with TRBD2. Germline CDR1 is SGHAT and CDR2 is FQNNGV. V was pared by 7 bases and J by 4 bases, with 10 bases of the junction left unmatched. This CDR3 spans 16 amino acids. As DNA, the CDR3 is TGTGCCAGCATCGTCCCTTTAGCGGGGGGATACAATGAGCAGTTCTTC. Protein product: CASIVPLAGGYNEQFF.

The chain recombines TRBV27 with TRBJ2-5, with 11 bases matching TRBD2. V trimming: 3 bases; J trimming: 2 bases; junction bases outside the gene matches: 5. The CDR3 is 16 residues long. Germline CDR1 MNHEY, CDR2 SMNVEV (reference sequence). The CDR3: CASSFLAGGTQETQYF. CDR3 coding DNA: TGTGCCAGCAGTTTCTTAGCGGGGGGGACGCAAGAGACCCAGTACTTC.

The rearrangement links TRBV5-6 to TRBJ2-5; TRBD1 is a possible D gene (6 bases). Germline V CDR1 and CDR2: SGHDT, YYEEEE. V lost 2 bases, J lost 2 bases, and 19 bases lay in between. The CDR3 runs 17 residues. Here the CDR3 reads CASSFSSGGGQQETQYF. The CDR3 nucleotides are TGTGCCAGCAGCTTTAGTTCTGGTGGGGGCCAACAAGAGACCCAGTACTTC.

This chain connects TRBV29-1 to TRBJ2-1; perhaps TRBD2 as D (6 bases). Germline lookup yields CDR1 SQVTM and CDR2 ANQGSEA. Trimming stripped 7 bases from V and 6 bases from J, with 19 bases between. There are 14 residues in the CDR3. CDR3 amino acids: CSGVADLLVNEQFF. In nucleotides, the CDR3 is TGCAGCGGGGTAGCGGATCTCCTTGTCAATGAGCAGTTCTTC.

The rearrangement links TRBV27 to TRBJ1-2; 10 bases are a match to TRBD1. V shed 6 bases and J 4 bases; nucleotides not matched to a gene: 17. The CDR3 is made up of 18 amino acids. CDR1 and CDR2 from the germline V gene are MNHEY and SMNVEV (reference sequence). CDR3: CASRRGGDRGPGGYGYTF. In DNA form, the CDR3 reads TGTGCCAGCAGACGGGGGGGGGACAGGGGCCCTGGGGGCTATGGCTACACCTTC.

The CDR3 DNA follows: TGTGCCAGCAGCTTCGGGACAACTAATGAAAAACTGTTTTTT. This codes for CASSFGTTNEKLFF. The chain couples TRBV7-2 to TRBJ1-4; D is unresolved. Per the germline V gene, CDR1 is SGHTA and CDR2 is FQGNSA. With 3 bases removed from V and 0 bases from J, the gap between germline ends came to 5 bases. CDR3 size: 14 residues.

This chain links TRBV6-5 with TRBJ1-1, with TRBD1 identical over 7 bases. Unmatched junction bases numbered 7, after V lost 7 bases and J lost 2 bases. Germline CDR1 and CDR2: MNHEY and SVGAGI. This CDR3 is 14 amino acids long. Here the CDR3 DNA reads TGTGCCAGCAAACGAGGGGGCTCAAACACTGAAGCTTTCTTT. Amino acids: CASKRGGSNTEAFF.

This chain connects TRBV6-5 to TRBJ1-4; D is possibly TRBD1 (6 bases). Germline-derived CDR1 and CDR2 are MNHEY and SVGAGI. V was trimmed by 0 bases and J by 5 bases, leaving 10 bases between them. This CDR3 region has 15 residues. CDR3 amino acids: CASSYSEGGNEKLFF. The CDR3 DNA follows: TGTGCCAGCAGTTACTCGGAGGGGGGGAATGAAAAACTGTTTTTT.

The V call is TRBV30, the J call TRBJ2-3; TRBD2 matches 12 bases. CDR3 length: 17 amino acids. Germline CDR1 is GTSNPN and CDR2 is SVGIG (reference sequence). The V and J ends lost 3 bases and 2 bases, in that order; junction bases with no gene match: 9. CDR3: CAWSLTRTSGTTDTQYF. The CDR3 DNA reads TGTGCCTGGAGCCTAACCCGGACTAGCGGGACCACAGATACGCAGTATTTT. The whole variable domain, remainder taken from reference TRBV30 and TRBJ2-3, is SQTIHQWPATLVQPVGSPLSLECTVEGTSNPNLYWYRQAAGRGLQLLFYSVGIGQISSEVPQNLSASRPQDRQFILSSKKLLLSDSGFYLCAWSLTRTSGTTDTQYFGPGTRLTVL.

The gene calls are TRBV29-1 and TRBJ1-4, with a tentative D call TRBD1 (5 bases). The ends were cut back, 2 bases at V and 7 bases at J, with 11 bases in the middle. This CDR3 comprises 13 residues. The germline gives CDR1 SQVTM, CDR2 ANQGSEA. DNA for the CDR3: TGCAGCGTTGAACCCCAGGGAGGTGAAAAACTGTTTTTT. Translation gives CSVEPQGGEKLFF.

The V and J genes are TRBV7-9 and TRBJ1-4; D ambiguous. Trimming took off 2 bases at V and 4 bases at J, with 2 bases between the two ends. CDR3 length equals 12 residues. CDR1 and CDR2 (germline): SEHNR, FQNEAQ (reference sequence). The CDR3 here is CASSLLNEKLFF. In nucleotides, the CDR3 is TGTGCCAGCAGCTTACTTAATGAAAAACTGTTTTTT.

This chain connects TRBV25-1 to TRBJ2-3; the D is unclear. This CDR3 contains 12 residues. With 0 bases removed from V and 5 bases from J, the gap between germline ends came to 3 bases. Germline V gene data show CDR1 as MGHDK and CDR2 as SYGVNS. The CDR3 nucleotides read TGTGCCAGCAGTGAATATAGAGATACGCAGTATTTT. This encodes CASSEYRDTQYF. The full variable domain, with the rest looked up from reference TRBV25-1 and TRBJ2-3, is EADIYQTPRYLVIGTGKKITLECSQTMGHDKMYWYQQDPGMELHLIHYSYGVNSTEKGDLSSESTVSRIRTEHFPLTLESARPSHTSQYLCASSEYRDTQYFGPGTRLTVL.

The rearrangement uses TRBV5-4 and TRBJ1-1; 8 bases agree with TRBD1. The CDR3 sequence is 14 residues long. Germline CDR1 is SGHNT and CDR2 is YYREEE (reference sequence). After removal of 2 bases from V and 5 bases from J, the junction contained 5 bases not matched to a gene. CDR3: CASSLTGGRTEAFF. The CDR3 region has the DNA TGTGCCAGCAGCTTAACAGGGGGAAGGACTGAAGCTTTCTTT.